These 21 T cell receptor beta chains originate from one sample sequenced in a study of control samples from healthy donors and cancer patients. Method: immunoSEQ multiplex PCR; TCRdb's copy keeps in-frame clones and lacks some. Seen here are about 26,000 clones, roughly four fifths observed once, and the top ten hold about 23%. The specimen sequenced was PBMCs. The receptors shown here come from a man aged 55-75 years with colorectal cancer.

CDR3 region: CAIRGDSSYEQYV. The CDR3 nucleotides read TGTGCCATCAGGGGGGACTCCTCCTACGAGCAGTACGTC. This chain uses TRBV10-3 with TRBJ2-7; D possibly corresponds to TRBD2 (6 bases). Germline V gene sequence: CDR1 ENHRY, CDR2 SYGVKD. With 6 bases removed from V and 0 bases from J, the gap between germline ends came to 9 bases. The CDR3 loop spans 13 amino acids.

The chain joins TRBV25-1 to TRBJ2-3; D gene uncertain. CDR1 and CDR2 (germline): MGHDK, SYGVNS. Trimming took 7 bases from V and 0 from J, leaving 11 bases between them. The CDR3 is 14 amino acids. As DNA, the CDR3 is TGTGCCAGCACAGCCGGACGTAGCACAGATACGCAGTATTTT. Translated, it gives CASTAGRSTDTQYF.

V is TRBV6-5 and J is TRBJ2-1; D uncertain. Deletions cut 2 bases from V and 7 bases from J, with 9 bases between. The CDR3 has 13 amino acids. Germline CDR1 and CDR2: MNHEY and SVGAGI. The CDR3 sequence is CASSYREENEQFF. CDR3 sequence (DNA): TGTGCCAGCAGTTACAGAGAGGAAAATGAGCAGTTCTTC.

The V and J genes are TRBV5-6 and TRBJ2-4; TRBD1 matches 9 bases. The CDR3 consists of 18 residues. The germline V gene has CDR1 SGHDT and CDR2 YYEEEE. The ends lost 5 bases at V and 2 bases at J; junction bases unmatched: 14. The CDR3: CASRPGTGTPFTKNIQYF. CDR3 coding DNA: TGTGCCAGCAGGCCCGGGACAGGGACCCCCTTTACCAAAAACATTCAGTACTTC.

The chain recombines TRBV18 with TRBJ2-5; TRBD1 might be the D (6 bases). Trimming took off 1 base at V and 4 bases at J, with 7 bases between the two ends. Germline V lookup: CDR1 KGHSH, CDR2 LQKENI. This CDR3 is 13 amino acids long. CDR3 residues: CASSPRGGETQYF. The CDR3 DNA reads as TGTGCCAGCTCACCACGAGGGGGAGAGACCCAGTACTTC. The full variable domain, in which reference TRBV18 and TRBJ2-5 provide the parts outside the CDR3, is NAGVMQNPRHLVRRRGQEARLRCSPMKGHSHVYWYRQLPEEGLKFMVYLQKENIIDESGMPKERFSAEFPKEGPSILRIQQVVRGDSAAYFCASSPRGGETQYFGPGTRLLVL.

This sequence joins TRBV11-1 and TRBJ1-4; D call uncertain. The CDR3 runs 14 residues. Germline CDR1 is SGHAT and CDR2 is FQDESV (reference sequence). Trimming removed 7 bases at V and 0 bases at J, with 9 bases between. This CDR3 reads CASKSSSTNEKLFF. The CDR3 nucleotides are TGTGCCAGCAAATCAAGTTCAACTAATGAAAAACTGTTTTTT.

This chain joins TRBV6-6 and TRBJ1-4; D unresolved. Germline-derived CDR1 and CDR2 are MNHNY and SVGAGI (reference sequence). The CDR3 is 15 residues long. The V and J ends lost 2 bases and 6 bases respectively, with 13 bases between them. The DNA of the CDR3 is TGTGCCAGCAGTTACAGTGAGGGTTTTTATGAAAAACTGTTTTTT. It translates to CASSYSEGFYEKLFF.

The gene calls are TRBV7-2 and TRBJ2-7; 7 bases agree with TRBD2. J lost 1 base, V lost 4 bases, and 7 bases had no gene match. CDR1 and CDR2 from the germline V gene are SGHTA and FQGNSA. The CDR3 spans 15 residues. CDR3 DNA: TGTGCCAGCAGCTCTTTGGGGGGGGGATCCTACGAGCAGTACTTC. Translating gives CASSSLGGGSYEQYF.

The chain employs TRBV15 and TRBJ2-1; 8 bases fit TRBD2. Germline CDR1 is LNHNV and CDR2 is YYDKDF (reference sequence). This CDR3 is built from 16 residues. V dropped 1 base and J dropped 1; count of bases not matched to a gene: 3. The CDR3 DNA sequence: TGTGCCACCAGCAGAGTCCCGGGGGGGTCCTACAATGAGCAGTTCTTC. Its protein is CATSRVPGGSYNEQFF.

The V call is TRBV5-1, the J call TRBJ2-7, with D perhaps being TRBD1 or TRBD2 (5 bases each). Germline lookup yields CDR1 SGHRS and CDR2 YFSETQ. Trimming removed 5 bases at V and 4 bases at J, with 22 bases between. This CDR3 region has 16 residues. Here the CDR3 DNA reads TGCGCCAGCAGACAAGCCGGGACCCTCGGAAATTACGAGCAGTACTTC. As protein: CASRQAGTLGNYEQYF.

V gene TRBV5-6 combines with J gene TRBJ2-1, with no clear D. Germline CDR1 is SGHDT and CDR2 is YYEEEE. The CDR3 consists of 16 residues. V was cut by 3 bases and J by 6 bases, with 19 bases left in between. In nucleotides, the CDR3 is TGTGCCAGCAGCTCACCTTGGGCCAATTTCGGCAATGAGCAGTTCTTC. Amino acids: CASSSPWANFGNEQFF.

The V and J genes are TRBV4-1 and TRBJ1-4; D might be TRBD1 (6 bases). This CDR3 is 15 amino acids long. Germline-derived CDR1 and CDR2 are MGHRA and YSYEKL. Trimming pared 1 base from V and 4 bases from J, leaving 10 bases between. The CDR3 DNA is TGCGCCAGCAGCCAAGGGACAGTGAATAATGAAAAACTGTTTTTT. Its protein is CASSQGTVNNEKLFF.

The CDR3 region is CASSSGGRDTQYF. As DNA, the CDR3 is TGCGCCAGCTCTAGCGGGGGAAGAGATACGCAGTATTTT. V usage is TRBV10-1 and J usage is TRBJ2-3, with 10 bases that match TRBD2. J gave up 5 bases and V 8 bases, and 4 bases lay outside the gene matches. The CDR3 has 13 amino acids. CDR1 is WNHNN, CDR2 SYGVQD, per germline (reference sequence).

Here the CDR3 reads CASTLLPWESSYNEQFF. CDR3 in DNA: TGCGCCAGCACTCTACTTCCATGGGAAAGCTCCTACAATGAGCAGTTCTTC. The rearrangement joins TRBV5-1 to TRBJ2-1; D is ambiguous. The CDR3 totals 17 residues. Germline CDR1 SGHRS, CDR2 YFSETQ. Trimming removed 6 bases from V and 0 bases from J, with 19 bases in between.

V gene TRBV5-1 combines with J gene TRBJ1-4, with 7 bases fitting TRBD1. The V gene end was trimmed by 3 bases and the J gene end by 4 bases; junction bases not matched to a gene: 9. Germline values: CDR1 SGHRS, CDR2 YFSETQ. This CDR3 has 16 amino acids. CDR3 loop: CASSWEGTELNEKLFF. In DNA, the CDR3 is TGCGCCAGCAGCTGGGAAGGGACAGAACTTAATGAAAAACTGTTTTTT. The entire variable domain, with the rest obtained from reference TRBV5-1 and TRBJ1-4, is as follows: KAGVTQTPRYLIKTRGQQVTLSCSPISGHRSVSWYQQTPGQGLQFLFEYFSETQRNKGNFPGRFSGRQFSNSRSEMNVSTLELGDSALYLCASSWEGTELNEKLFFGSGTQLSVL.

This clone was detected a few times. The chain recombines TRBV5-1 with TRBJ1-5; D is ambiguous. V was trimmed by 0 bases and J by 4 bases, leaving 8 bases between them. Per germline, CDR1 SGHRS and CDR2 YFSETQ. The CDR3 is 14 amino acids. CDR3 residues: CASSLESLNQPQHF. In nucleotides, the CDR3 is TGCGCCAGCAGCTTGGAGTCCTTAAATCAGCCCCAGCATTTT.

V is TRBV6-6 and J is TRBJ2-7; possible D gene TRBD1, 6 bases. The CDR3 has 13 residues. Germline CDR1 and CDR2: MNHNY and SVGAGI (reference sequence). V was trimmed by 5 bases and J by 5 bases, leaving 13 bases between them. CDR3: CASSPTGMDEQYV. CDR3 DNA: TGTGCCAGCAGTCCAACAGGGATGGACGAGCAGTACGTC.

J is TRBJ2-1 and V is TRBV15, with D possibly called TRBD1 or TRBD2 (5 bases each). The CDR3 extends over 15 amino acids. Germline CDR1 and CDR2: LNHNV and YYDKDF (reference sequence). V was cut by 0 bases and J by 4 bases, with 10 bases left in between. As DNA, the CDR3 is TGTGCCACCAGCAGAGATCGGGGCAGATACAATGAGCAGTTCTTC. Protein product: CATSRDRGRYNEQFF.

The rearrangement links TRBV29-1 to TRBJ1-6; 7 positions agree with TRBD1. V was pared by 7 bases and J by 6 bases, with 6 bases of the junction left unmatched. The length of the CDR3 is 13 residues. Germline V gene sequence: CDR1 SQVTM, CDR2 ANQGSEA. The CDR3 sequence is CSAGQDSNSPLHF. CDR3 DNA: TGCAGCGCAGGACAGGACTCTAATTCACCCCTCCACTTT.

The chain recombines TRBV9 with TRBJ2-2; D is undetermined. The CDR3 has 15 amino acids. Per germline, CDR1 SGDLS and CDR2 YYNGEE. The V gene lost 0 bases and the J gene lost 2 bases, with 8 bases spanning the gap. Here the CDR3 DNA reads TGTGCCAGCAGCGTAGTAGCATCAAACACCGGGGAGCTGTTTTTT. Translation: CASSVVASNTGELFF.

The CDR3 DNA follows: TGCAGCGTTTCGCAGGGCCTGGATCAGCCCCAGCATTTT. Protein product: CSVSQGLDQPQHF. The J gene is TRBJ1-5, the V gene TRBV29-1; the D gene is possibly TRBD1 (5 bases). Trimming removed 5 bases at V and 5 bases at J, with 13 bases between. Germline loops: CDR1 SQVTM, CDR2 ANQGSEA. CDR3 size: 13 residues.